These 26 T cell receptor beta chains came from one sample sequenced in a study of blood T cells in healthy people across ages. Then a second PCR, running about 6 to 12 cycles, was carried out with a sample-barcoded 5' primer and a J-beta primer mix. TCRdb analysed the 5' RACE reads with MiXCR anew, one entry per CDR3 protein. The table records 540,000 or so distinct CDR3 sequences, about 25% of them present only once. Sequencing was done on a sample of blood. Every receptor here comes from a woman between 70 and 85 years old in good health.

The chain carries TRBV20-1 and TRBJ2-5; unclear D gene. This CDR3 is 15 amino acids long. Per germline, CDR1 DFQATT and CDR2 SNEGSKA (reference sequence). V lost 0 bases and J lost 7, with 18 bases in between. The CDR3 nucleotides read TGCAGTGCTAGAGATCAGCCGGCTCTCGTTGGGACCCAGTACTTC. Protein sequence: CSARDQPALVGTQYF.

This clonotype has more than one count but fewer than ten. This rearrangement joins TRBV12-3 or TRBV12-4 to TRBJ2-7; 7 positions match TRBD1. The CDR3 totals 14 residues. Germline trimming cut 7 bases from V and 6 bases from J; bases unmatched to any gene: 12. CDR3 sequence reads: CASTPQGLPLEQYF. The CDR3 region has the DNA TGTGCCAGCACCCCACAGGGGCTCCCCCTCGAGCAGTACTTC.

The chain is built from TRBV5-1 and TRBJ1-2; the D is unclear. The germline gives CDR1 SGHRS, CDR2 YFSETQ. Trimming took 4 bases from V and 3 from J, leaving 16 bases between them. CDR3 length equals 15 residues. The CDR3 nucleotides read TGCGCCAGCAGCCCCTTGGACGGGTCAGACTATGGCTACACCTTC. Residues: CASSPLDGSDYGYTF. Supplemented by reference TRBV5-1 and TRBJ1-2, the full variable domain reads KAGVTQTPRYLIKTRGQQVTLSCSPISGHRSVSWYQQTPGQGLQFLFEYFSETQRNKGNFPGRFSGRQFSNSRSEMNVSTLELGDSALYLCASSPLDGSDYGYTFGSGTRLTVV.

The rearrangement joins TRBV19 to TRBJ2-7, with 8 nucleotides matching TRBD1. The assigned J gene may be wrong: the sequence end matches TRBJ2-5 better. This CDR3 has 14 amino acids. The germline gives CDR1 LNHDA, CDR2 SQIVND (reference sequence). Here the CDR3 reads CASRDRGGGETQYF. The CDR3, as DNA: TGTGCCAGCCGCGACAGGGGAGGAGGAGAGACCCAGTACTTC.

This sequence joins TRBV12-3 or TRBV12-4 and TRBJ2-5; D unclear. This CDR3 contains 13 residues. The ends were cut back, 5 bases at V and 1 base at J, with 8 bases in the middle. The CDR3 protein is CASSAWGQETQYF. As DNA, the CDR3 is TGTGCCAGCAGTGCGTGGGGCCAAGAGACCCAGTACTTC.

V and J are TRBV4-3 and TRBJ2-3, with D unclear. Trimming shortened V by 0 bases and J by 2 bases, and 6 bases separated the two germline ends. The CDR3 loop spans 14 amino acids. The germline V gene has CDR1 LGHNA and CDR2 YSLEER. CDR3 sequence reads: CASSQERYTDTQYF. The DNA for the CDR3 is TGCGCCAGCAGCCAAGAGCGTTACACAGATACGCAGTATTTT.

This clonotype appeared a few times. The CDR3 DNA reads TGTGCCAGCAGCCCCTCATCAGCGGCCACTAGCACAGATACGCAGTATTTT. It is translated as CASSPSSAATSTDTQYF. The rearrangement uses TRBV11-2 and TRBJ2-3, with a tentative D call TRBD2 (5 bases). V was cut by 5 bases and J by 0 bases, with 18 bases left in between. CDR1 is SGHAT and CDR2 is FQNNGV in the germline V gene. This CDR3 has 17 residues.

V is TRBV7-9 and J is TRBJ2-7; D not certain. The DNA end favors TRBJ2-1, so the J call may be wrong. This CDR3 is built from 13 residues. Germline CDR1 SEHNR, CDR2 FQNEAQ (reference sequence). The CDR3 protein is CASSLDNRNEQFF. CDR3 coding DNA: TGTGCCAGCAGCTTAGATAATCGCAATGAGCAGTTCTTC.

This clonotype came up a few times. CDR3: CASSPGASGTTEAFF. CDR3 coding DNA: TGCGCCAGCAGCCCGGGGGCCTCGGGGACCACTGAAGCTTTCTTT. J is TRBJ1-1 and V is TRBV5-1, with a tentative D call TRBD1 (6 bases). The CDR3 has 15 amino acids. V lost 4 bases and J 4 bases, leaving 17 bases between the germline ends. Germline lookup yields CDR1 SGHRS and CDR2 YFSETQ. The entire variable domain, with the rest obtained from reference TRBV5-1 and TRBJ1-1, is as follows: KAGVTQTPRYLIKTRGQQVTLSCSPISGHRSVSWYQQTPGQGLQFLFEYFSETQRNKGNFPGRFSGRQFSNSRSEMNVSTLELGDSALYLCASSPGASGTTEAFFGQGTRLTVV.

This clonotype was observed a few times. The rearrangement links TRBV20-1 to TRBJ1-4; D is uncertain. Germline V lookup: CDR1 DFQATT, CDR2 SNEGSKA (reference sequence). This CDR3 has 11 amino acids. V lost 1 base and J 13 bases, leaving 10 bases between the germline ends. In nucleotides, the CDR3 is TGCAGTGCTAGAGGTTTTGGTACACTGTTTTTT. As protein: CSARGFGTLFF.

This clonotype was detected a few times. This CDR3 reads CASSSNSGETQYF. As DNA, the CDR3 is TGTGCCAGCAGTTCCAATAGCGGGGAGACCCAGTACTTC. The gene calls are TRBV2 and TRBJ2-5; 7 bases are a match to TRBD2. The CDR3 has 13 residues. CDR1 SNHLY and CDR2 FYNNEI come from the germline V gene. V trimming: 5 bases; J trimming: 5 bases; junction bases outside the gene matches: 5.

The chain combines TRBV29-1 with TRBJ2-1, with 8 bases fitting TRBD2. V was clipped by 2 bases and J by 6 bases; unmatched bases: 6. The germline V gene encodes CDR1 SQVTM and CDR2 ANQGSEA. There are 14 residues in the CDR3. CDR3 in amino acids: CSVESGGPGNEQFF. As DNA, the CDR3 is TGCAGCGTTGAATCGGGGGGGCCGGGCAATGAGCAGTTCTTC.

V usage is TRBV29-1 and J usage is TRBJ1-3; maybe TRBD1 (5 bases). CDR1 is SQVTM and CDR2 is ANQGSEA in the germline V gene. This CDR3 region has 14 residues. Between the trimmed V and J ends, which lost 0 bases and 10 bases, there was a span of 16 bases. The CDR3 nucleotides read TGCAGCGTTGAAGATCATCGGGGGATTGGAACCATATATTTT. Translated, it gives CSVEDHRGIGTIYF.

The V call is TRBV5-1, the J call TRBJ1-1; tentatively, D is TRBD1 (5 bases). The CDR3 runs to 15 residues. Trimming took off 1 base at V and 4 bases at J, with 14 bases between the two ends. Germline CDR1 SGHRS, CDR2 YFSETQ. For the CDR3, the DNA is TGCGCCAGCAGCTTGAGCCAGCCGGGGGGCACTGAAGCTTTCTTT. Translation gives CASSLSQPGGTEAFF.

V is TRBV12-3 or TRBV12-4 and J is TRBJ1-2; no firm D call. V was pared by 6 bases and J by 3 bases, with 14 bases between. CDR3 length equals 14 residues. The CDR3 sequence: CASSLGSSYYGYTF. As DNA, the CDR3 is TGTGCCAGCAGCCTCGGGTCCTCCTACTATGGCTACACCTTC.

The gene calls are TRBV28 and TRBJ1-4; no definite D call. This CDR3 has 12 amino acids. Germline CDR1 is MDHEN and CDR2 is SYDVKM. Trimming removed 9 bases from V and 8 bases from J, with 13 bases in between. The CDR3 sequence: CASRPSSEKLFF. CDR3 sequence (DNA): TGTGCCAGTCGGCCCTCAAGCGAAAAACTGTTTTTT.

This clonotype has just a few counts. V usage is TRBV11-2 and J usage is TRBJ2-7; D remains unclear. Germline V gene lookup returns CDR1 SGHAT and CDR2 FQNNGV. V was trimmed by 4 bases and J by 6 bases, leaving 16 bases between them. This CDR3 is built from 14 residues. CDR3 bases: TGTGCCAGCAGCTCTAGGCAGCTTCATGGCGAGCAGTACTTC. Translation: CASSSRQLHGEQYF.

The CDR3 sequence: CASSLDSSRAVGETQYF. The DNA for the CDR3 is TGTGCCAGCAGCTTAGATTCATCCAGGGCTGTAGGGGAGACCCAGTACTTC. The J gene is TRBJ2-5, the V gene TRBV7-2; a weak D match, TRBD1 (5 bases). Trimming pared 1 base from V and 5 bases from J, leaving 20 bases between. Germline values: CDR1 SGHTA, CDR2 FQGNSA. CDR3 length: 17 residues.

This clonotype has only a few counts. The gene calls are TRBV3-1 and TRBJ2-5; D gene uncertain. The length of the CDR3 is 11 residues. V was pared by 8 bases and J by 5 bases, with 9 bases between. Germline V lookup: CDR1 LGHDT, CDR2 YNNKEL (reference sequence). This CDR3 is CASGSGETQYF. In nucleotides, the CDR3 is TGTGCCAGCGGATCCGGGGAGACCCAGTACTTC.

This clonotype was observed a few times. V and J are TRBV7-2 and TRBJ1-1, with D unresolved. Deletions cut 3 bases from V and 0 bases from J, with 8 bases between. Germline CDR1 SGHTA, CDR2 FQGNSA. CDR3 length: 14 residues. The CDR3 nucleotides read TGTGCCAGCAGCTTGGCACAAATGAACACTGAAGCTTTCTTT. Protein: CASSLAQMNTEAFF.

A note on this clonotype: The junction does not match germline at one end; this may be a read error. The CDR3 DNA reads as TGCAGTGCCAGAGCCGCTGACGGGAGCTCCTACAATGAGCAGTTCTTC. Translating it yields CSARAADGSSYNEQFF. This chain joins TRBV20-1 and TRBJ2-1; a weak D match, TRBD2 (6 bases). The CDR3 consists of 16 residues. CDR1 is DFQATT and CDR2 is SNEGSKA in the germline V gene (reference sequence).

There are many counts of this clonotype. The chain has TRBV5-1 and TRBJ2-3; 12 nucleotides agree with TRBD2. This CDR3 is built from 14 residues. The germline CDR1 and CDR2 sequences are SGHRS and YFSETQ. V lost 2 bases, J lost 5 bases, and 0 bases stayed unmatched. CDR3 DNA sequence: TGCGCCAGCAGCTTACTAGCGGGGGGAGATACGCAGTATTTT. Translation gives CASSLLAGGDTQYF.

This chain links TRBV6-4 with TRBJ2-3; D gene unclear. There are 16 residues in the CDR3. Germline values: CDR1 MRHNA, CDR2 SNTAGT. Trimming pared 7 bases from V and 0 bases from J, leaving 17 bases between. The chain's CDR3 is CASTAPSEASTDTQYF. The CDR3 DNA is TGTGCCAGCACGGCACCAAGCGAAGCTAGCACAGATACGCAGTATTTT.

This clonotype was recorded many times. This chain connects TRBV27 to TRBJ2-5; a possible D gene is TRBD1 (5 bases). V lost 8 bases and J 2 bases, leaving 21 bases between the germline ends. This CDR3 has 16 residues. Germline CDR1 reads MNHEY; CDR2 reads SMNVEV (reference sequence). Here the CDR3 DNA reads TGTGCCAGCTGGGGCGTAAAAGGCAGGGCACAAGAGACCCAGTACTTC. Its protein product is CASWGVKGRAQETQYF.

This clonotype was observed a handful of times. The chain is built from TRBV4-3 and TRBJ2-1; D is possibly TRBD1 (5 bases). Looked up from germline, CDR1 is LGHNA and CDR2 is YSLEER. CDR3 size: 15 residues. Trimming shortened V by 0 bases and J by 6 bases, and 12 bases separated the two germline ends. The CDR3 DNA follows: TGCGCCAGCAGCCAAGAAAAGGGGCCAGTCAATGAGCAGTTCTTC. Amino acid sequence: CASSQEKGPVNEQFF.

This clonotype was seen ten or more times. The V call is TRBV7-9, the J call TRBJ1-4, with no clear D. CDR3 length: 14 residues. With 5 bases removed from V and 8 bases from J, the gap between germline ends came to 15 bases. Germline values: CDR1 SEHNR, CDR2 FQNEAQ (reference sequence). This chain's CDR3 is CASSPGTPGEKLFF. The CDR3 bases are TGTGCCAGCAGCCCTGGCACCCCAGGCGAAAAACTGTTTTTT.